Listed below are T cell receptor beta chains from one sample, sequenced in a study of shared clonotypes between healthy human individuals. Here immunoSEQ multiplex PCR was the method, and the copy in TCRdb shows in-frame clones only, minus some. The sample lists under 600,000 clones, 97% occurring once. The specimen was naive CD4+ T cells sorted from blood. Receptors were obtained from a woman aged 25 to 39 in good health. The CDR3 runs from the conserved cysteine through the conserved F or W. Each record gives: CDR3 DNA, CDR3 protein, J gene, D gene, V gene. D genes are given only for firm matches.

DNA: TGTGCCAGCAGCAGAGCCCGGGACAACTACAATGAGCAGTTCTTC
CDR3: CASSRARDNYNEQFF
J: TRBJ2-1
D: -
V: TRBV7-9

DNA: TGCGCCAGCAGCTTGGTGTCAGGGGCTACCGGGGAGCTGTTTTTT
CDR3: CASSLVSGATGELFF
J: TRBJ2-2
D: -
V: TRBV5-1

DNA: TGTGCCAGCAGCTGGGAAGGCAGCTCTGGAAACACCATATATTTT
CDR3: CASSWEGSSGNTIYF
J: TRBJ1-3
D: -
V: TRBV5-5

DNA: TGTGCCAGCTCCTTATGGGTCGCAGATACGCAGTATTTT
CDR3: CASSLWVADTQYF
J: TRBJ2-3
D: -
V: TRBV5-4

DNA: TGCGCCAGCAGCCGACAGGGCGGGGATGAAAAACTGTTTTTT
CDR3: CASSRQGGDEKLFF
J: TRBJ1-4
D: TRBD1
V: TRBV5-1

DNA: TGTGCCATCAGTGATAACAATCAGCCCCAGCATTTT
CDR3: CAISDNNQPQHF
J: TRBJ1-5
D: -
V: TRBV10-3

DNA: TGCGCCAGCAGCCTTAGGTCTCCTAGCGGAGGCACAGATACGCAGTATTTT
CDR3: CASSLRSPSGGTDTQYF
J: TRBJ2-3
D: TRBD2
V: TRBV5-1

DNA: TGCAGCGTGCGGCGGGCCTACGAGCAGTACTTC
CDR3: CSVRRAYEQYF
J: TRBJ2-7
D: -
V: TRBV29-1

DNA: TGCGCCAGCAGCTATAGCGCCGAAAAGTACGAGCAGTACTTC
CDR3: CASSYSAEKYEQYF
J: TRBJ2-7
D: -
V: TRBV5-1

DNA: TGTGCCACCAGCAGATCGGTGGGAGAAGGCTACGAGCAGTACTTC
CDR3: CATSRSVGEGYEQYF
J: TRBJ2-7
D: -
V: TRBV15

DNA: TGTGCCAGCAGTCGGCCGGGACAGGGGGCCCAAAGTATCGGCTACACCTTC
CDR3: CASSRPGQGAQSIGYTF
J: TRBJ1-2
D: TRBD1
V: TRBV28

DNA: TGTGCCAGCAGTCCAGTCCCGGGACTAGCGGCCGCCTCCTACAATGAGCAGTTCTTC
CDR3: CASSPVPGLAAASYNEQFF
J: TRBJ2-1
D: TRBD2
V: TRBV28

DNA: TGTGCCCGGCAGGGACAGTCCAACACTGAAGCTTTCTTT
CDR3: CARQGQSNTEAFF
J: TRBJ1-1
D: TRBD1
V: TRBV30

DNA: TGCGCCAGCAGCTTGGCCGGGACAGGGGCTCATGAGCAGTTCTTC
CDR3: CASSLAGTGAHEQFF
J: TRBJ2-1
D: TRBD1
V: TRBV5-1

DNA: TGTGCCAGCAGTTACTCAGGGACAGGGGGCTTGGAGACCCAGTACTTC
CDR3: CASSYSGTGGLETQYF
J: TRBJ2-5
D: TRBD1
V: TRBV6-5

DNA: TGTGCCAGCAGCGGGGGACAACGGATCACTAACTATGGCTACACCTTC
CDR3: CASSGGQRITNYGYTF
J: TRBJ1-2
D: -
V: TRBV9